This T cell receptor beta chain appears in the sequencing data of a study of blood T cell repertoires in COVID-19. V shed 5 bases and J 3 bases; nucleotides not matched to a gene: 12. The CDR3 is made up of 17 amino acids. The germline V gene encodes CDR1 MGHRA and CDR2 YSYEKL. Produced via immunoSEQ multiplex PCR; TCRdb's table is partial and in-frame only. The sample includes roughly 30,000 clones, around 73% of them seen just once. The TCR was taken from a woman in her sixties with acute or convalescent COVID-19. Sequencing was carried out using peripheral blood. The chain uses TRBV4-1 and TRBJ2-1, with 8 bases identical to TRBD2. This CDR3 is CASSATGAGAYYNEQFF. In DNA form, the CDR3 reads TGCGCCAGCAGCGCAACCGGAGCGGGGGCCTACTACAATGAGCAGTTCTTC.